Listed below are T cell receptor beta chains from one sample, sequenced in a study of preoperative IRX-2 immunotherapy in early breast cancer. This table comes from immunoSEQ multiplex PCR, and its TCRdb copy is limited to in-frame clones, with some not included. In the table there are roughly 26,000 clones, around four fifths of which are singletons. The specimen comprised lymph node tissue, sampled after IRX-2 immunotherapy. The source is a human donor with breast cancer. The CDR3 runs from the conserved cysteine through the conserved F or W. The D gene is left open where the match is weak. Only part of the rows carry a size: once, few, many, or a class if the clone is expanded.

NA	TRBV18	NA	TRBJ1-4	CASSPRKQGGNEKLFF	TGTGCCAGCTCACCAAGAAAACAGGGAGGCAATGAAAAACTGTTTTTT
TRBD1	TRBV23-1	NA	TRBJ2-2	CASSPTGGDTGELFF	TGCGCCAGCAGCCCGACAGGGGGCGACACCGGGGAGCTGTTTTTT
NA	TRBV30	NA	TRBJ1-2	CASGIMGGYTF	TGTGCCTCCGGGATAATGGGTGGCTACACCTTC
TRBD2	TRBV29-1	NA	TRBJ2-3	CSLTRTSEEVDTQYF	TGCAGCCTTACTCGGACTAGTGAGGAAGTAGATACGCAGTATTTT
NA	TRBV28	NA	TRBJ1-1	CASSLGQVNTEAFF	TGTGCCAGCAGTTTGGGGCAAGTGAACACTGAAGCTTTCTTT
NA	TRBV19	NA	TRBJ2-1	CASSWGLSGDEQFF	TGTGCCAGTAGTTGGGGTCTATCTGGGGATGAGCAGTTCTTC
TRBD1	TRBV19	NA	TRBJ2-3	CASSIEHLDRGMDTQYF	TGTGCCAGTAGTATAGAACATTTGGACAGGGGGATGGATACGCAGTATTTT
TRBD1	TRBV18	NA	TRBJ1-3	CASSPPGQAIGNTIYF	TGTGCCAGCTCACCACCTGGACAGGCCATTGGAAACACCATATATTTT
NA	TRBV18	NA	TRBJ2-6	CASSPSKGSGANVLTF	TGTGCCAGCTCACCGAGCAAGGGCTCTGGGGCCAACGTCCTGACTTTC
NA	TRBV29-1	few	TRBJ2-2	CSVSSTGTGELFF	TGCAGCGTATCCTCGACAGGCACCGGGGAGCTGTTTTTT
NA	TRBV12-5	few	TRBJ1-1	CASTTLNTEAFF	TGTGCCAGCACCACCCTGAACACTGAAGCTTTCTTT
NA	TRBV11-1	NA	TRBJ1-1	CASSLQSGNTEAFF	TGTGCCAGCAGCTTGCAGTCAGGGAACACTGAAGCTTTCTTT
NA	TRBV6-8	few	TRBJ1-1	CASSYRGGQANTEAFF	TGTGCCAGCAGTTACAGGGGCGGGCAGGCGAACACTGAAGCTTTCTTT
NA	TRBV29-1	once	TRBJ2-6	CSVHGGGSGANVLTF	TGCAGCGTCCACGGTGGGGGGTCTGGGGCCAACGTCCTGACTTTC
NA	TRBV6-8	NA	TRBJ2-3	CASMGDGDTQYF	TGTGCCAGCATGGGCGATGGAGATACGCAGTATTTT
NA	TRBV6-8	NA	TRBJ1-5	CASSLGDSAQHF	TGTGCCAGCAGTTTAGGTGACTCGGCCCAGCATTTT
NA	TRBV19	NA	TRBJ1-1	CASSPLGGLNTEAFF	TGTGCCAGTAGCCCACTGGGGGGGTTGAACACTGAAGCTTTCTTT
NA	TRBV6-8	NA	TRBJ1-6	CASSMGLNLHYNSPLHF	TGTGCCAGCAGTATGGGGTTGAATTTACACTATAATTCACCCCTCCACTTT
NA	TRBV6-8	NA	TRBJ2-5	CATHKAGLLQETQYF	TGTGCCACCCATAAAGCGGGCCTTTTACAAGAGACCCAGTACTTC
TRBD2	TRBV6-8	NA	TRBJ2-2	CASSLISGGPNTGELFF	TGTGCCAGCAGTCTAATTAGCGGGGGGCCGAACACCGGGGAGCTGTTTTTT
TRBD1	TRBV18	few	TRBJ2-7	CASSPGGQGDLHSTYEQYF	TGTGCCAGCTCACCAGGGGGACAGGGGGACCTTCACTCAACCTACGAGCAGTACTTC
NA	TRBV28	NA	TRBJ2-4	CASSLGMGHGQNIQYF	TGTGCCAGCAGTTTAGGGATGGGCCACGGACAAAACATTCAGTACTTC
NA	TRBV6-8	NA	TRBJ1-2	CASSPIQSSGYTF	TGTGCCAGCAGTCCCATTCAATCCTCTGGCTACACCTTC
NA	TRBV30	NA	TRBJ1-2	CAWSVSDYGYTF	TGTGCCTGGAGTGTATCGGACTATGGCTACACCTTC
NA	TRBV19	NA	TRBJ1-6	CASSITGGQGNSPLHF	TGTGCCAGTAGTATAACGGGGGGGCAAGGTAATTCACCCCTCCACTTT
NA	TRBV11-3	NA	TRBJ1-1	CASSLRGRGNTEAFF	TGTGCCAGCAGCCTTAGGGGCAGGGGAAACACTGAAGCTTTCTTT
NA	TRBV30	NA	TRBJ1-1	CACIMFPGEGNTEAFF	TGTGCCTGCATAATGTTTCCGGGCGAAGGGAACACTGAAGCTTTCTTT
TRBD1	TRBV15	NA	TRBJ1-1	CATSRGGQGNTEAFF	TGTGCCACCAGCAGAGGAGGACAGGGCAACACTGAAGCTTTCTTT
TRBD2	TRBV12-5	NA	TRBJ2-5	CARSGEGPLRTQYF	TGTGCCAGAAGCGGGGAGGGGCCCCTTAGGACCCAGTACTTC
NA	TRBV15	NA	TRBJ2-1	CATSRDEQGNEQFF	TGTGCCACCAGCAGAGATGAACAGGGCAATGAGCAGTTCTTC
TRBD1	TRBV6-8	NA	TRBJ1-5	CASSRDRVQPQHF	TGTGCCAGCAGTCGGGACAGGGTCCAGCCCCAGCATTTT
NA	TRBV7-7	NA	TRBJ1-1	CASSPQGRNTEAFF	TGTGCCAGCAGCCCGCAAGGGAGGAACACTGAAGCTTTCTTT
TRBD1	TRBV11-3	NA	TRBJ1-2	CASSLGQRAYGYTF	TGTGCCAGCAGCCTGGGACAGCGGGCCTATGGCTACACCTTC
NA	TRBV5-1	NA	TRBJ2-1	CASSLDHGTNYNEQFF	TGCGCCAGCAGCTTGGACCACGGGACAAATTACAATGAGCAGTTCTTC
TRBD1	TRBV6-8	NA	TRBJ2-3	CASSVTGGTDTQYF	TGTGCCAGCAGCGTGACAGGGGGCACAGATACGCAGTATTTT
NA	TRBV18	NA	TRBJ1-1	CASSPGLDGPEAFF	TGTGCCAGCTCACCCGGGCTTGACGGACCTGAAGCTTTCTTT
NA	TRBV11-3	few	TRBJ1-2	CASSPLNEPYGYTF	TGTGCCAGCAGCCCCCTGAACGAGCCCTATGGCTACACCTTC
TRBD1	TRBV18	NA	TRBJ2-2	CASSLQGSTGELFF	TGTGCCAGCTCACTACAGGGGAGCACCGGGGAGCTGTTTTTT
NA	TRBV18	NA	TRBJ1-1	CASSLQNRNTEAFF	TGTGCCAGCTCACTTCAAAACAGGAACACTGAAGCTTTCTTT
NA	TRBV6-7	NA	TRBJ2-5	CASIGRGASGETQYF	TGTGCCAGCATTGGGAGGGGGGCCTCGGGAGAGACCCAGTACTTC
NA	TRBV22-1	NA	TRBJ1-6	CASSFSGQLTNSPLHF	TGTGCCAGCAGTTTCTCGGGACAACTAACCAATTCACCCCTCCACTTT